The clone carrying this T cell receptor (beta chain) was seen only a few times. No antigen is known for it. V lost 6 bases and J lost 3; bases outside the gene matches: 14. Germline loops: CDR1 MGHDK, CDR2 SYGVNS. The CDR3 length is 16 residues. The sample belongs to a study of human T cells and chemical hapten exposure. Study-wide findings and caveats: TCRs whose frequency exceeded 1 in 1000 remained the same following DPC sensitization.

RNA extraction used unfractionated whole blood as the source of total RNA. Individual cDNA molecules received unique molecular identifiers in the library. MiXCR, applied by TCRdb to the 5' RACE reads, yields one record per CDR3 protein. The sample shows roughly 82,000 distinct CDR3 sequences, roughly 15% of them seen only once. This TCR derives from a female donor in good health. The rearrangement links TRBV25-1 to TRBJ2-7, with TRBD1 identical over 7 bases. The CDR3, as DNA: TGTGCCAGCAGCAAGTGGAGACAGGGAGAAAACTACGAGCAGTACTTC. Translated: CASSKWRQGENYEQYF.